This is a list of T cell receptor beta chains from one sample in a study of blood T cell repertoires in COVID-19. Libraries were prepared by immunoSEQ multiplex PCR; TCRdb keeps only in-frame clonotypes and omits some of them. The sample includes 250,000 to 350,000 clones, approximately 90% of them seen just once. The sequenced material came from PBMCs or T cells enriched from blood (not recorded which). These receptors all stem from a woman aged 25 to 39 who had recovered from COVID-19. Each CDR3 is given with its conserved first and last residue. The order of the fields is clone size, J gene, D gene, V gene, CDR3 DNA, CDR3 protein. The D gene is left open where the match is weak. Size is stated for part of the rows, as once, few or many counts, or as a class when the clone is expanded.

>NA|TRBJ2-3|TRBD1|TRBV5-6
TGTGCCAGCAGCGTACCGGGACAGGGAGAATGGGTGCGGACAGATACGCAGTATTTT
CASSVPGQGEWVRTDTQYF
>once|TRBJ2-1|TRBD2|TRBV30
TGTGCCTGGAGAGCAGGACTAGCGGCTGAGCAGTTCTTC
CAWRAGLAAEQFF
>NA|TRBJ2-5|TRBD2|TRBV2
TGTGCCAGCAGTGAGTCTAGCGGGAGGAATTATGAGACCCAGTACTTC
CASSESSGRNYETQYF
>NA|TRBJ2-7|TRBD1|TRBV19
TGTGCCAGTAGTATAACGGCCGGGACAGGCCTCTCCTACGAGCAGTACTTC
CASSITAGTGLSYEQYF
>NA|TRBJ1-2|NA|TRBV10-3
TGTGCCATCAGTGAGTCCGGGCTTACGGGGGAGGTTGGCTACACCTTC
CAISESGLTGEVGYTF
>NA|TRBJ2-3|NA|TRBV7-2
TGTGCCAGCAGCTTAGATCAGGTCCTAGATACGCAGTATTTT
CASSLDQVLDTQYF
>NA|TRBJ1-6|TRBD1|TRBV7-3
TGTGCCAGCAGACGAGGGACAGGGAATAATTCACCCCTCCACTTT
CASRRGTGNNSPLHF
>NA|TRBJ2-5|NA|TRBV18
TGTGCCAGCTCACCAGGTAAAACTCAAGAGACCCAGTACTTC
CASSPGKTQETQYF
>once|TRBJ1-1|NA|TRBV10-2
TGCGCCAGCAGTGAGTCGGCCAGGGGGAACACTGAAGCTTTCTTT
CASSESARGNTEAFF
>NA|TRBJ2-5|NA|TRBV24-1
TGTGCCACCAGTGACCGGACATTCCAAGAGACCCAGTACTTC
CATSDRTFQETQYF
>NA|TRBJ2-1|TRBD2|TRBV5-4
TGTGCCAGCAGCTTGGCGCCGGTACTAGCGCTTTATGAGCAGTTCTTC
CASSLAPVLALYEQFF
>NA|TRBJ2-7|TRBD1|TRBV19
TGTGCCAGTAGCCTAGACAGGGGGTCCATCGAGCAGTACTTC
CASSLDRGSIEQYF
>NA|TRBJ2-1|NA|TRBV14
TGTGCCAGCAGCCAAGATGTCTCCCTGGCGAGGGAGCAGTTCTTC
CASSQDVSLAREQFF
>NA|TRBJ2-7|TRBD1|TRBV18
TGTGCCAGCTCACCCGGGACAGGGTGGGGAGGCGAGCAGTACTTC
CASSPGTGWGGEQYF
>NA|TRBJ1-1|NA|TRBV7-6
TGTGCCAGCAGCTTTGAGGTGAACACTGAAGCTTTCTTT
CASSFEVNTEAFF
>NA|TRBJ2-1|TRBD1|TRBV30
TGTGCCTGGAGTGTGGGACAGGGGAAGAAGTTCTTC
CAWSVGQGKKFF
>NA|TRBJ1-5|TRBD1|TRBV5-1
TGCGCCAGCAGCCCAGGGGGGAATAATCAGCCCCAGCATTTT
CASSPGGNNQPQHF
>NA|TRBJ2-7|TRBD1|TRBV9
TGTGCCAGCAGCGTAGCAGGACAGGGGATTTACGAGCAGTACTTC
CASSVAGQGIYEQYF
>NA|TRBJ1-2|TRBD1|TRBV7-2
TGTGCCAGCAGCTCTGACCTATCGAGGACAGGGGCAAATGGCTACACCTTC
CASSSDLSRTGANGYTF
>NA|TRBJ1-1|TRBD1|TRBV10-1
TGCGCCAGCAGAGACAGGGGGGCGGAAGCTTTCTTT
CASRDRGAEAFF
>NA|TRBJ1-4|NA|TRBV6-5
TGTGCCAGCAGTACGACAGCCTCTAATGAAAAACTGTTTTTT
CASSTTASNEKLFF
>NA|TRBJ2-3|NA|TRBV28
TGTGCCAGCAGCCTCCGGTTTCAGCGGCTTAGCACAGATACGCAGTATTTT
CASSLRFQRLSTDTQYF
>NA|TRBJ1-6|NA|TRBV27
TGTGCCAGCAGTTTCAGGAGGGGCGATAGCGGTTCACCCCTCCACTTT
CASSFRRGDSGSPLHF
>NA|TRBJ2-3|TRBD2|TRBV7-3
TGTGCCAGCAGCTTCATAGCGGGAGAGGGCACAGATACGCAGTATTTT
CASSFIAGEGTDTQYF
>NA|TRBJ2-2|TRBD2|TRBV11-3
TGTGCCAGCAGCCGCCCAAGCGGGAGGGCCGACACCGGGGAGCTGTTTTTT
CASSRPSGRADTGELFF
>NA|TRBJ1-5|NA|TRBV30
TGTGCCTGGGGAAGTCAGGGGAATCAGCCCCAGCATTTT
CAWGSQGNQPQHF
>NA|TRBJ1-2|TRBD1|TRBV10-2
TGCGCCAGCAGTGAGTCAGGGGGACAGGGGAATGGCTACACCTTC
CASSESGGQGNGYTF
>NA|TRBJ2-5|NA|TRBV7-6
TGTGCCAGCAGCTCACGGGGGTTAGGGACCCAGTACTTC
CASSSRGLGTQYF
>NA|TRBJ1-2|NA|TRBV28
TGTGCCAGCAGTTTATTGGGAGCCCGGCTGGGCTATGGCTACACCTTC
CASSLLGARLGYGYTF
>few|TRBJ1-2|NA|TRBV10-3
TGTGCCATCAGCTACGACACGGATGGCTACACCTTC
CAISYDTDGYTF
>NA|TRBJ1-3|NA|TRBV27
TGTGCCAGCAGTGGCGGCGGCGGTGGAAACACCATATATTTT
CASSGGGGGNTIYF
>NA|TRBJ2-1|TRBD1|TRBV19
TGTGCCAGCAGTACCGGGACAGGGATCAATGAGCAGTTCTTC
CASSTGTGINEQFF
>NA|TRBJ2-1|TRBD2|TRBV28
TGTGCCAGCGGAATGCCTAGCGGGAATGAGCAGTTCTTC
CASGMPSGNEQFF
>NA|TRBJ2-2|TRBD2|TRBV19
TGTGCCAGTAGTCCTAGCGGGAGGGCCTTGGGCACCGGGGAGCTGTTTTTT
CASSPSGRALGTGELFF
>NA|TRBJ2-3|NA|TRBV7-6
TGTGCCAGCAGCTTATGGGTGGGGAGTAGCACAGATACGCAGTATTTT
CASSLWVGSSTDTQYF
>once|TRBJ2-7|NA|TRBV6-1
TGTGCCAGCAGTGAAGAGGGGCTCGAGCAGTACTTC
CASSEEGLEQYF
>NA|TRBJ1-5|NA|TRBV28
TGTGCCAGCAGTTTGGAAGCAGGGGGCAATCAGCCCCAGCATTTT
CASSLEAGGNQPQHF
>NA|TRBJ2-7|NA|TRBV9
TGTGCCAGCAGCCCTTTCGGGGGAGAGTACGAGCAGTACTTC
CASSPFGGEYEQYF
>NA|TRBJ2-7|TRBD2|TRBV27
TGTGCCAGCAGCCTCGGGAGGGGCGAGCAGTACTTC
CASSLGRGEQYF
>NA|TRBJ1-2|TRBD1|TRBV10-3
TGTGCCATCAGGAGGGGTGGACAGGGAGAGGCCTTTAACTATGGCTACACCTTC
CAIRRGGQGEAFNYGYTF
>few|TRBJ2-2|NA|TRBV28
TGTGCCAGCAGTTTGGGGCCTCACACCGGGGAGCTGTTTTTT
CASSLGPHTGELFF
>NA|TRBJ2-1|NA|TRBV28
TGTGCCAGCAGTCCCCGGGGGACCGGAGGTTGGACCTACAATGAGCAGTTCTTC
CASSPRGTGGWTYNEQFF
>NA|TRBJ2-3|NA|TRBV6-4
TGTGCCAGCAGCGAGGGACTTCCCACAGATACGCAGTATTTT
CASSEGLPTDTQYF
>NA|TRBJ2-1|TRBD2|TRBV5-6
TGTGCCAGCAGCCCCAAGGTCGGGACTAGCGGCTACAATGAGCAGTTCTTC
CASSPKVGTSGYNEQFF
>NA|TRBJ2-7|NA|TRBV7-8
TGTGCCAGCAGCCTCCGGGACAACTACGAGCAGTACTTC
CASSLRDNYEQYF
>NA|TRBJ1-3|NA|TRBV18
TGTGCCAGCTCCCAGGACGAAGGGGCAGGCAGTGGAAACACCATATATTTT
CASSQDEGAGSGNTIYF
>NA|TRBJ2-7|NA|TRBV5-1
TGCGCCAGCAGTTACGGCTACGAGCAGTACTTC
CASSYGYEQYF
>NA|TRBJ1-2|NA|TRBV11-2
TGTGCCAGCAGCTTAAGCGGCCGAAACTATGGCTACACCTTC
CASSLSGRNYGYTF
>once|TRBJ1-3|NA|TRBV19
TGTGCCAGTAAAGGCGGGGACTCTGGAAACACCATATATTTT
CASKGGDSGNTIYF